The clone carrying this T cell receptor beta chain was seen a handful of times. Its antigen is undetermined. A universal primer site arose from template switching, and cDNA bore unique molecular identifiers. TCRdb analysed the 5' RACE reads with MiXCR anew, one entry per CDR3 protein. The data show about 500,000 distinct CDR3 sequences, approximately 15% seen once. This CDR3 contains 15 residues. Germline V CDR1 and CDR2: SGHNT, YENEEA. V was pared by 5 bases and J by 8 bases, with 10 bases of the junction left unmatched. This sample stems from a study of identical twins. All donors comprised healthy Caucasians. Study-level points and caveats: Beta clonotypes that were abundant in cord blood contained fewer insertions, a pattern absent from memory repertoires.

The same specimen was also included in a second study, on yellow fever vaccine responses in identical twins.

The TCR comes from a young woman in good health. This chain links TRBV11-3 with TRBJ2-3, with TRBD1 matching over 10 bases. Sequencing was performed on CD4+ T cells sorted from blood. The CDR3 DNA sequence: TGTGCCAGCAGCAAACCGACAGGGGGCTTGCCTACGCAGTATTTT. It codes for CASSKPTGGLPTQYF.